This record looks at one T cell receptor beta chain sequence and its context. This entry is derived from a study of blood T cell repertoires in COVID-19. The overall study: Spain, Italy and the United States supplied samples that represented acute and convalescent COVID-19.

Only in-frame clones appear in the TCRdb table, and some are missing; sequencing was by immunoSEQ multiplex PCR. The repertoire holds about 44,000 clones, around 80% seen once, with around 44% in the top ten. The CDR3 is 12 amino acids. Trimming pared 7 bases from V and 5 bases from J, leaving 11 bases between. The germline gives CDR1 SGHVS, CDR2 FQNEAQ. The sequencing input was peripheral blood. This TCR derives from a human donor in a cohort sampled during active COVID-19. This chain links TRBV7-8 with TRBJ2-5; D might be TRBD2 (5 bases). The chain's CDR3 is CASTRGGETQYF. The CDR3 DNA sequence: TGTGCCAGCACGCGCGGAGGTGAGACCCAGTACTTC. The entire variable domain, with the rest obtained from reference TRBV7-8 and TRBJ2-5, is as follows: GAGVSQSPRYKVAKRGQDVALRCDPISGHVSLFWYQQALGQGPEFLTYFQNEAQLDKSGLPSDRFFAERPEGSVSTLKIQRTQQEDSAVYLCASTRGGETQYFGPGTRLLVL.